These 5 T cell receptor beta chains came from one sample sequenced in a study of T cell responses to AZD1222 COVID-19 vaccine. Assay: immunoSEQ multiplex PCR; the TCRdb copy retains only in-frame clones and omits some. The data show 100,000 to 150,000 clones, about 87% seen once. Here the sequenced sample was peripheral blood, taken on day 0 of AZD1222 vaccination. The receptors shown here come from an adult in good health.

This chain connects TRBV10-3 to TRBJ2-2; 8 bases align to TRBD1. The CDR3 covers 17 residues. The trim removed 1 base at V and 5 bases at J, leaving 9 bases unmatched. CDR1 is ENHRY and CDR2 is SYGVKD in the germline V gene. This chain's CDR3 is CAISEWTGTGWTGELFF. CDR3 coding DNA: TGTGCCATCAGTGAGTGGACTGGGACAGGCTGGACCGGGGAGCTGTTTTTT.

J is TRBJ2-3 and V is TRBV7-8; 9 bases agree with TRBD2. Germline V gives CDR1 SGHVS, CDR2 FQNEAQ. The V gene end was trimmed by 2 bases and the J gene end by 0 bases; junction bases not matched to a gene: 6. The CDR3 covers 17 residues. The CDR3 loop reads CASSLTSGPASTDTQYF. The CDR3 coding sequence is TGTGCCAGCAGCTTAACTAGCGGGCCTGCTAGCACAGATACGCAGTATTTT.

The CDR3 DNA follows: TGTGCCAGCACTCCCCGGGTGAATCAGCCCCAGCATTTT. Translation gives CASTPRVNQPQHF. The chain couples TRBV6-5 to TRBJ1-5; the D is unclear. Germline V gene data show CDR1 as MNHEY and CDR2 as SVGAGI. V was pared by 7 bases and J by 4 bases, with 11 bases between. CDR3 length: 13 amino acids.

The rearrangement links TRBV24-1 to TRBJ2-1, with 10 bases lining up with TRBD2. V shed 4 bases, J shed 6 bases, and the junction held 8 bases outside the gene matches. Germline V gene data show CDR1 as KGHDR and CDR2 as SFDVKD. The CDR3 is 16 residues long. The CDR3 loop is CATSELSGGARNEQFF. CDR3 in DNA: TGTGCCACCAGTGAGTTAAGCGGGGGGGCCCGCAATGAGCAGTTCTTC.

CDR3 sequence reads: CAISAGDRTNNEKLFF. The CDR3, as DNA: TGTGCCATCAGCGCCGGGGACAGAACTAATAATGAAAAACTGTTTTTT. The chain employs TRBV10-3 and TRBJ1-4; 7 bases agree with TRBD1. This CDR3 has 16 amino acids. The germline CDR1 and CDR2 sequences are ENHRY and SYGVKD. Losses at the gene ends were 6 bases for V and 4 bases for J; bases not matched to a gene: 11.